This entry lists 9 T cell receptor beta chains sequenced from one sample in a study of response to subunit inactivated influenza vaccine. TCRdb fed the RT-PCR reads into MiXCR, producing one record per CDR3 protein. The sample records hundreds of thousands of distinct CDR3 sequences, less than 15% being singletons. The sample consisted of PBMCs from blood, taken 14 to 15 days before vaccination. These receptors were obtained from a man in his fifties or sixties who received an inactivated influenza vaccine.

The chain is built from TRBV4-1 and TRBJ2-7, with TRBD1 identical over 9 bases. Germline V gene data show CDR1 as MGHRA and CDR2 as YSYEKL. With V trimmed by 4 bases and J by 1 base, 8 bases remained unmatched. This CDR3 spans 16 amino acids. CDR3 amino acids: CASSRRTGGSSYEQYF. DNA for the CDR3: TGCGCCAGCAGCCGAAGAACAGGGGGCTCTTCCTACGAGCAGTACTTC.

This clonotype has a handful of counts. The chain is built from TRBV7-8 and TRBJ2-2; D might be TRBD1 (6 bases). V lost 1 base and J 7 bases, leaving 19 bases between the germline ends. Germline V lookup: CDR1 SGHVS, CDR2 FQNEAQ. The CDR3 sequence is 17 residues long. CDR3 DNA sequence: TGTGCCAGCAGCTTAGGGGGGCTAGGGCTGGTGATCGGGGAGCTGTTTTTT. Its protein is CASSLGGLGLVIGELFF.

Ten or more counts support this clonotype. The rearrangement uses TRBV6-1 and TRBJ2-2; TRBD2 agrees at 10 bases. The CDR3 consists of 14 residues. V shed 6 bases and J 7 bases; nucleotides not matched to a gene: 5. The germline V gene encodes CDR1 MNHNS and CDR2 SASEGT. DNA of the CDR3: TGTGCCAGCAGCAGCGGGAGGGCCGTCGGGGAGCTGTTTTTT. The encoded protein is CASSSGRAVGELFF.

There are a few counts of this clonotype. The genes are TRBV6-2 or TRBV6-3 and TRBJ2-3; 10 bases agree with TRBD2. Germline values: CDR1 MNHEY, CDR2 SVGEGT. The CDR3 loop spans 19 amino acids. With V trimmed by 0 bases and J by 0 bases, 9 bases remained unmatched. The CDR3 region is CASSYSLAGVTFSTDTQYF. CDR3 nucleotides: TGTGCCAGCAGTTACTCCCTAGCGGGAGTAACCTTTAGCACAGATACGCAGTATTTT.

The gene calls are TRBV5-1 and TRBJ2-7, with 10 bases lining up with TRBD2. V shed 4 bases, J shed 2 bases, and the junction held 15 bases outside the gene matches. CDR3 length: 18 residues. Germline-derived CDR1 and CDR2 are SGHRS and YFSETQ. CDR3 amino acids: CASSPESSGGFSPYEQYF. CDR3 coding DNA: TGCGCCAGCAGCCCTGAGAGTAGCGGGGGGTTCTCCCCCTACGAGCAGTACTTC.

There are many counts of this clonotype. The chain is built from TRBV29-1 and TRBJ2-5; TRBD2 might be the D (5 bases). From germline, CDR1 is SQVTM and CDR2 ANQGSEA. The CDR3 totals 12 residues. V lost 1 base and J lost 5, with 8 bases in between. The CDR3 region has the DNA TGCAGCGTTGAAGGGAGCGGCGAGACCCAGTACTTC. It codes for CSVEGSGETQYF.

The V and J genes are TRBV6-2 or TRBV6-3 and TRBJ1-1, with D tentatively TRBD1 (5 bases). The V gene lost 7 bases and the J gene lost 3 bases, with 12 bases spanning the gap. The CDR3 is made up of 13 amino acids. Germline CDR1 reads MNHEY; CDR2 reads SVGEGT. This CDR3 is CASKGDGDTEAFF. The CDR3 nucleotides are TGTGCCAGCAAAGGGGACGGGGACACTGAAGCTTTCTTT.

This chain joins TRBV20-1 and TRBJ2-7; a weak D match, TRBD1 (6 bases). The CDR3 length is 16 residues. Trimming removed 1 base from V and 2 bases from J, with 18 bases in between. Germline lookup yields CDR1 DFQATT and CDR2 SNEGSKA (reference sequence). CDR3 in amino acids: CSARGTGRGITYEQYF. The DNA for the CDR3 is TGCAGTGCTAGAGGAACGGGCAGGGGAATCACCTACGAGCAGTACTTC.

This clonotype was picked up many times. The chain is built from TRBV12-3 or TRBV12-4 and TRBJ1-1; D may be TRBD1 (5 bases). The length of the CDR3 is 14 residues. With 2 bases removed from V and 6 bases from J, the gap between germline ends came to 13 bases. CDR3 coding DNA: TGTGCCAGCAGTTTACAAGGGGCGGCCGCTGAAGCTTTCTTT. It specifies CASSLQGAAAEAFF.